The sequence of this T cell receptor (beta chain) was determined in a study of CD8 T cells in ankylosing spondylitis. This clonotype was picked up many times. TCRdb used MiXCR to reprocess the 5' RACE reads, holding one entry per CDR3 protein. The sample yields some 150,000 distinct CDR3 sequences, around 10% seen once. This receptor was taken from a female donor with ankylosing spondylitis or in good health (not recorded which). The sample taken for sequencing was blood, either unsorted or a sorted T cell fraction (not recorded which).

The DNA of the CDR3 is TGTGCCAGCAGCTTACCCGGGACTACGTCTTACAATGAGCAGTTCTTC. Its protein product is CASSLPGTTSYNEQFF. The rearrangement links TRBV6-5 to TRBJ2-1, with TRBD2 identical over 7 bases. V was pared by 6 bases and J by 4 bases, with 12 bases of the junction left unmatched. This CDR3 region has 16 residues. Germline CDR1 reads MNHEY; CDR2 reads SVGAGI.